This passage covers 12 T cell receptor beta chains from one sample sequenced in a study of blood T cell repertoires in COVID-19. Some clones are missing from TCRdb's copy, which holds only in-frame ones; the method was immunoSEQ multiplex PCR. The sample holds some 200,000 clones, 85% to 90% seen once. Sequencing input: peripheral blood. The source is an elderly man with acute or convalescent COVID-19.

The J gene is TRBJ2-3, the V gene TRBV5-1, with 10 bases lining up with TRBD2. CDR3 length: 16 residues. After removal of 4 bases from V and 0 bases from J, the junction contained 5 bases not matched to a gene. Per germline, CDR1 SGHRS and CDR2 YFSETQ. CDR3 sequence: CASSPWTSGSTDTQYF. The CDR3 DNA reads as TGCGCCAGCAGCCCATGGACTAGCGGCAGCACAGATACGCAGTATTTT.

The chain couples TRBV30 to TRBJ2-1; D possibly corresponds to TRBD2 (5 bases). Germline lookup yields CDR1 GTSNPN and CDR2 SVGIG (reference sequence). Trimming pared 0 bases from V and 0 bases from J, leaving 9 bases between. The CDR3 loop spans 15 amino acids. The CDR3: CAWSVLGSSYNEQFF. As DNA, the CDR3 is TGTGCCTGGAGTGTATTGGGGAGCTCCTACAATGAGCAGTTCTTC. Combining the CDR3 with reference TRBV30 and TRBJ2-1 gives the whole variable domain SQTIHQWPATLVQPVGSPLSLECTVEGTSNPNLYWYRQAAGRGLQLLFYSVGIGQISSEVPQNLSASRPQDRQFILSSKKLLLSDSGFYLCAWSVLGSSYNEQFFGPGTRLTVL.

The V and J genes are TRBV12-5 and TRBJ1-1, with D perhaps TRBD1 (6 bases). CDR1 is LGHNT, CDR2 FRNRAP, per germline. The V end lost 6 bases, the J end lost 1 base, and 9 bases lay between the germline ends. The CDR3 runs 13 residues. The CDR3 protein is CASGRQENTEAFF. DNA for the CDR3: TGTGCTAGTGGCAGACAGGAGAACACTGAAGCTTTCTTT.

The chain combines TRBV4-1 with TRBJ2-1; the match to TRBD1 covers 9 bases. Germline V gene data show CDR1 as MGHRA and CDR2 as YSYEKL. V lost 4 bases and J lost 5; bases outside the gene matches: 6. The CDR3 spans 15 residues. DNA for the CDR3: TGCGCCAGCAGCCGTGGACAGGGGCCTAACAATGAGCAGTTCTTC. It translates to CASSRGQGPNNEQFF.

This clone was counted between two and nine times. This chain connects TRBV5-1 to TRBJ2-7; 7 positions agree with TRBD2. After removal of 0 bases from V and 1 base from J, the junction contained 4 bases not matched to a gene. CDR1 and CDR2 from the germline V gene are SGHRS and YFSETQ. CDR3 length: 15 residues. For the CDR3, the DNA is TGCGCCAGCAGCTTGGTTCTAGCGGCATCCTACGAGCAGTACTTC. It encodes CASSLVLAASYEQYF.

Comments on this clone: Additional DNA sequences in this sample encode the identical CDR3. This sequence joins TRBV7-2 and TRBJ2-3, with D hard to call. Deletions cut 0 bases from V and 2 bases from J, with 3 bases between. The CDR3 is 13 residues long. Germline V gene lookup returns CDR1 SGHTA and CDR2 FQGNSA. Here the CDR3 reads CASSLAYTDTQYF. DNA for the CDR3: TGTGCCAGCAGCTTAGCGTACACAGATACGCAGTATTTT.

The chain links TRBV3-1 (or the pseudogene TRBV3-2) to TRBJ1-4; 9 nucleotides agree with TRBD1. The CDR3 extends over 14 amino acids. CDR1 is LGHDT and CDR2 is YNNKEL in the germline V gene (reference sequence). With V trimmed by 4 bases and J by 5 bases, 2 bases remained unmatched. CDR3: CASSPQGANEKLFF. CDR3 DNA: TGTGCCAGCAGCCCACAGGGGGCGAATGAAAAACTGTTTTTT.

CDR3 coding DNA: TGTGCCAGCAGTTACTTACTAGCGGCTTCGTACCAAGAGACCCAGTACTTC. Translating it yields CASSYLLAASYQETQYF. The J gene is TRBJ2-5, the V gene TRBV6-7, with 8 bases that match TRBD2. TRBV6-7 is an open reading frame whose function is uncertain. Losses at the gene ends were 1 base for V and 0 bases for J; bases not matched to a gene: 7. This CDR3 is 17 amino acids long.

The V gene is TRBV10-3, the J gene TRBJ1-5; D call uncertain. This CDR3 contains 16 residues. Germline values: CDR1 ENHRY, CDR2 SYGVKD. Trimming took 6 bases from V and 0 from J, leaving 15 bases between them. CDR3 amino acids: CAISERFGDSNQPQHF. DNA for the CDR3: TGTGCCATCAGCGAACGGTTTGGTGATAGCAATCAGCCCCAGCATTTT.

The gene calls are TRBV7-3 and TRBJ2-2; D unresolved. CDR1 is SGHTA, CDR2 FQGTGA, per germline. V was trimmed by 1 base and J by 4 bases, leaving 7 bases between them. The CDR3 is 14 amino acids. CDR3 loop: CASSLNSGTGELFF. The CDR3 nucleotides read TGTGCCAGCAGCTTAAACTCCGGCACCGGGGAGCTGTTTTTT.

The chain joins TRBV19 to TRBJ2-1, with 7 nucleotides matching TRBD2. Germline V gives CDR1 LNHDA, CDR2 SQIVND (reference sequence). The ends lost 8 bases at V and 2 bases at J; junction bases unmatched: 6. The CDR3 spans 14 residues. CDR3 nucleotides: TGTGCCAGTCGCGGGAGAACGACCTACAATGAGCAGTTCTTC. Its protein is CASRGRTTYNEQFF. Full variable domain (missing parts from reference TRBV19 and TRBJ2-1): DGGITQSPKYLFRKEGQNVTLSCEQNLNHDAMYWYRQDPGQGLRLIYYSQIVNDFQKGDIAEGYSVSREKKESFPLTVTSAQKNPTAFYLCASRGRTTYNEQFFGPGTRLTVL.

This rearrangement joins TRBV7-8 to TRBJ1-4, with D unresolved. Germline CDR1 is SGHVS and CDR2 is FQNEAQ. Trimming pared 5 bases from V and 8 bases from J, leaving 15 bases between. CDR3 size: 14 residues. The CDR3 spells CASSGFDREEKLFF. The CDR3 DNA follows: TGTGCCAGCAGCGGCTTTGACCGGGAAGAAAAACTGTTTTTT. Complete variable domain (other parts from reference TRBV7-8 and TRBJ1-4): GAGVSQSPRYKVAKRGQDVALRCDPISGHVSLFWYQQALGQGPEFLTYFQNEAQLDKSGLPSDRFFAERPEGSVSTLKIQRTQQEDSAVYLCASSGFDREEKLFFGSGTQLSVL.